The following is a T cell receptor (beta chain) sequence with its context. The table came from immunoSEQ multiplex PCR; TCRdb's copy has only in-frame clones and leaves some out. The table lists 120,000 or so clones, 88% of them singletons. The record originates from a study of control samples from healthy donors and cancer patients. The ends lost 0 bases at V and 5 bases at J; junction bases unmatched: 8. Germline CDR1 reads MNHNS; CDR2 reads SASEGT. The CDR3 spans 16 residues. This clonotype was obtained from a woman aged 60-75 years with lung cancer. Material for sequencing was PBMCs. This rearrangement joins TRBV6-1 to TRBJ1-2; 8 bases align to TRBD1. The CDR3 nucleotides read TGTGCCAGCAGTGAAGCGGGGGACAGGCCCCTTTATGGCTACACCTTC. This codes for CASSEAGDRPLYGYTF.